This is a list of T cell receptor beta chains from one sample in a study of shared clonotypes between healthy human individuals. Data came from immunoSEQ multiplex PCR; TCRdb stores just in-frame clones and leaves some out. Altogether 1 million to 1.2 million clones are present, around three quarters being singletons, with the ten largest covering 0.89%. The sequenced material came from memory CD4+ T cells from PBMCs. These receptors originate from a man aged 18 to 35 in good health. Some clones in this sample may be carry-over from other donors' samples. Both conserved end residues are part of each CDR3. Each record gives: CDR3 DNA, CDR3 protein, J gene, V gene, clone size, D gene. The D gene is left open where the match is weak. Only some rows state a clone size, as once, few, many or a class for expanded clones.

cdr3_nt: TGTGCCAGCACCATTAATGGGGGCTACGAGCAGTACTTC; cdr3_aa: CASTINGGYEQYF; j_call: TRBJ2-7; v_call: TRBV6-5; clone_size: once; d_call: -
cdr3_nt: TGTGCCAGCAGCCACAACGAGGTGGGGCCCCGCACTGAAGCTTTCTTT; cdr3_aa: CASSHNEVGPRTEAFF; j_call: TRBJ1-1; v_call: TRBV4-2; clone_size: few; d_call: -
cdr3_nt: TGTGCCAGCACCGCGCTGTCGGGACAGAAAACCGAGCAGTACTTC; cdr3_aa: CASTALSGQKTEQYF; j_call: TRBJ2-7; v_call: TRBV2; clone_size: -; d_call: TRBD1
cdr3_nt: TGTGCCAGCAGCTTGGTCGTTTCGGACGGGCGGGACAATGAGCAGTTCTTC; cdr3_aa: CASSLVVSDGRDNEQFF; j_call: TRBJ2-1; v_call: TRBV5-6; clone_size: -; d_call: -
cdr3_nt: TGTGCCAGTAGTATAGGACATGTCGAAGGATCCTATGGCTACACCTTC; cdr3_aa: CASSIGHVEGSYGYTF; j_call: TRBJ1-2; v_call: TRBV19; clone_size: -; d_call: -
cdr3_nt: TGTGCCAGCAGCGCCCAAGTTTGGTCCGGCGGGGACCAGTACTTC; cdr3_aa: CASSAQVWSGGDQYF; j_call: TRBJ2-5; v_call: TRBV9; clone_size: few; d_call: -
cdr3_nt: TGTGCCAGCGCGGCTGGCTCTGGAAACACCATATATTTT; cdr3_aa: CASAAGSGNTIYF; j_call: TRBJ1-3; v_call: TRBV2; clone_size: once; d_call: -
cdr3_nt: TGTGCCAGTAGTCCGACAGGTCGAGGGGCAAACACCGGGGAGCTGTTTTTT; cdr3_aa: CASSPTGRGANTGELFF; j_call: TRBJ2-2; v_call: TRBV19; clone_size: few; d_call: -
cdr3_nt: TGTGCCAGCTCATCTGCGGCGGGGGACAAGTACTTC; cdr3_aa: CASSSAAGDKYF; j_call: TRBJ2-7; v_call: TRBV18; clone_size: few; d_call: -
cdr3_nt: TGTGCCAGCAGCTTTGAAGCAGGTTACGAGCAGTACTTC; cdr3_aa: CASSFEAGYEQYF; j_call: TRBJ2-7; v_call: TRBV11-2; clone_size: -; d_call: -
cdr3_nt: TGTGCCAGCAGCCCCCTCCGGGACCCATTAGATGGCTACACCTTC; cdr3_aa: CASSPLRDPLDGYTF; j_call: TRBJ1-2; v_call: TRBV7-3; clone_size: -; d_call: -
cdr3_nt: TGTGCCAGCAGCCGTGACAGGGGTTGGGCTGAAAAACTGTTTTTT; cdr3_aa: CASSRDRGWAEKLFF; j_call: TRBJ1-4; v_call: TRBV28; clone_size: -; d_call: TRBD1